The clone carrying this TCR beta chain appeared many times. Per germline, CDR1 LNHDA and CDR2 SQIVND (reference sequence). Trimming cost V 3 bases and J 3 bases, with 15 bases left between them. The CDR3 sequence is 15 residues long. This sample stems from a study of Graves' ophthalmopathy and Graves' hyperthyroidism. RNA transcripts were the source from which TCR beta CDR3 regions were amplified. The first-round RT-PCR employed HTBI primers together with the Qiagen OneStep RT-PCR kit. A multiplex PCR was then performed as the second round. TCRdb recomputed calls from the multiplex PCR reads with MiXCR, one row per CDR3 protein. The sample has about 600,000 distinct CDR3 sequences, about two fifths seen once.

This receptor was identified in an adult man with Graves' hyperthyroidism. Sequencing was carried out using peripheral blood or thyroid tissue (not recorded which). The gene calls are TRBV19 and TRBJ2-7, with TRBD1 as a possible D gene (6 bases). The CDR3 coding sequence is TGTGCCAGTAGTATCTCAGGGGCCTCCCACTACGAGCAGTACTTC. Amino acid sequence: CASSISGASHYEQYF.